Below are 27 T cell receptor beta chains sequenced from a single sample in a study of T cell repertoires in cytomegalovirus infection. TCRdb re-called the reads with MiXCR, one entry per CDR3 protein. The data contain roughly 340,000 distinct CDR3 sequences, about 28% of them singletons. These receptors' antigens are unknown. Sequenced material: cultured PBMCs, taken from culture after CMV antigen stimulation. These receptors were obtained from a human donor in good health (CMV status not recorded). Some clones in this sample may be carry-over from other donors' samples.

The V call is TRBV19, the J call TRBJ1-2, with D tentatively TRBD1 (6 bases). CDR1 and CDR2 (germline): LNHDA, SQIVND (reference sequence). CDR3 length equals 15 residues. V lost 5 bases and J lost 2, with 15 bases in between. CDR3 amino acids: CASSFGQTLNYGYTF. The CDR3 region has the DNA TGTGCCAGTAGTTTCGGACAGACCCTGAACTATGGCTACACCTTC.

The V gene is TRBV12-3 or TRBV12-4, the J gene TRBJ1-1; D not certain. V lost 6 bases and J 0 bases, leaving 5 bases between the germline ends. The CDR3 extends over 12 amino acids. The CDR3 protein is CASSAMNTEAFF. The CDR3 DNA reads as TGTGCCAGCAGCGCGATGAACACTGAAGCTTTCTTT.

The chain uses TRBV19 and TRBJ1-2; 11 bases map to TRBD1. The V gene end was trimmed by 4 bases and the J gene end by 6 bases; junction bases not matched to a gene: 4. Germline-derived CDR1 and CDR2 are LNHDA and SQIVND (reference sequence). This CDR3 comprises 14 residues. CDR3 coding DNA: TGTGCCAGTAGTACGGACAGGGGGCAGAATGGCTACACCTTC. Translation: CASSTDRGQNGYTF.

This sequence joins TRBV27 and TRBJ1-5; TRBD1 agrees at 7 bases. The CDR3 extends over 15 amino acids. Trimming at V came to 10 bases and at J to 6 bases, leaving 15 bases not matched to a gene. Germline assignment: CDR1 MNHEY and CDR2 SMNVEV (reference sequence). CDR3 protein: CATAKQTGDGQPQHF. In DNA, the CDR3 is TGTGCCACCGCCAAACAAACAGGGGACGGTCAGCCCCAGCATTTT.

This clonotype occurred once. CDR3 residues: CASGPGRLATEAFF. CDR3 in DNA: TGTGCCAGCGGCCCAGGGCGGCTGGCCACTGAAGCTTTCTTT. This sequence joins TRBV2 and TRBJ1-1, with a weak D call TRBD1 (5 bases). Looked up from germline, CDR1 is SNHLY and CDR2 is FYNNEI. This CDR3 has 14 amino acids. The germline V and J ends were trimmed by 8 bases and 4 bases, with 17 bases remaining between them.

The chain couples TRBV7-2 to TRBJ2-1; D is ambiguous. Per the germline V gene, CDR1 is SGHTA and CDR2 is FQGNSA. This CDR3 spans 11 amino acids. Trimming removed 5 bases at V and 10 bases at J, with 9 bases between. CDR3 amino acids: CASSLRFEQFF. The CDR3 bases are TGTGCCAGCAGCCTCCGATTCGAGCAGTTCTTC.

This clonotype was seen ten or more times. J is TRBJ2-5 and V is TRBV7-8, with TRBD2 matching 10 bases. This CDR3 has 15 residues. Trimming cost V 6 bases and J 5 bases; bases outside gene matches: 9. Germline V gene sequence: CDR1 SGHVS, CDR2 FQNEAQ. Here the CDR3 DNA reads TGTGCCAGCAGTTCGCGGCTAGCGGGGGTGGAGACCCAGTACTTC. This encodes CASSSRLAGVETQYF.

The chain joins TRBV18 to TRBJ2-7; 9 nucleotides match TRBD1. The germline gives CDR1 KGHSH, CDR2 LQKENI. CDR3 length: 15 amino acids. The junction had 7 bases not matched to a gene; V was cut back by 1 base and J by 6 bases. As DNA, the CDR3 is TGTGCCAGCTCACCACGTGGGACAGGGAAGTCCGAGCAGTACTTC. Its translation is CASSPRGTGKSEQYF.

The CDR3 region has the DNA TGTGCCAGCAGCTTAGATCCCCGAGTCGGTGAAAAACTGTTTTTT. Amino acid sequence: CASSLDPRVGEKLFF. The gene calls are TRBV7-8 and TRBJ1-4; D not resolved. The CDR3 contains 15 residues. V was cut by 1 base and J by 7 bases, with 13 bases left in between. Germline CDR1 reads SGHVS; CDR2 reads FQNEAQ.

The chain combines TRBV7-9 with TRBJ2-2; no definite D call. The CDR3 length is 14 residues. Per the germline V gene, CDR1 is SEHNR and CDR2 is FQNEAQ (reference sequence). V lost 5 bases and J lost 4, with 11 bases in between. The chain's CDR3 is CASSTLGGTGELFF. The CDR3 coding sequence is TGTGCCAGCAGCACCTTGGGTGGCACCGGGGAGCTGTTTTTT.

The V and J genes are TRBV19 and TRBJ1-1; D call uncertain. This CDR3 contains 15 residues. V was cut by 3 bases and J by 5 bases, with 16 bases left in between. Germline CDR1 is LNHDA and CDR2 is SQIVND (reference sequence). The CDR3 loop reads CASSMGHQLATEAFF. DNA for the CDR3: TGTGCCAGTAGTATGGGTCACCAACTGGCGACTGAAGCTTTCTTT. Full variable domain (rest looked up from reference TRBV19 and TRBJ1-1): DGGITQSPKYLFRKEGQNVTLSCEQNLNHDAMYWYRQDPGQGLRLIYYSQIVNDFQKGDIAEGYSVSREKKESFPLTVTSAQKNPTAFYLCASSMGHQLATEAFFGQGTRLTVV.

The rearrangement links TRBV12-3 or TRBV12-4 to TRBJ2-1, with 8 bases matching TRBD2. Trimming removed 4 bases from V and 9 bases from J; junction bases left unmatched: 5. The CDR3 runs to 13 residues. The CDR3 coding sequence is TGTGCCAGCAGTTCCGGGACTAGTGTTGAGCAGTTCTTC. Encoded protein: CASSSGTSVEQFF.

The J gene is TRBJ2-3, the V gene TRBV12-3 or TRBV12-4; TRBD2 aligns across 10 bases. The CDR3 runs 15 residues. The ends lost 6 bases at V and 7 bases at J; junction bases unmatched: 10. This chain's CDR3 is CASRRAGGPKNTQYF. The CDR3 coding sequence is TGTGCCAGCAGACGAGCGGGGGGGCCGAAAAATACGCAGTATTTT.

The chain combines TRBV4-1 with TRBJ1-3; D is possibly TRBD1 (5 bases). CDR1 is MGHRA and CDR2 is YSYEKL in the germline V gene. Trimming pared 3 bases from V and 9 bases from J, leaving 12 bases between. The CDR3 loop spans 13 amino acids. The CDR3 spells CASSQGTPGTIYF. CDR3 nucleotide sequence: TGCGCCAGCAGCCAGGGGACGCCCGGCACCATATATTTT.

The gene calls are TRBV27 and TRBJ2-4; D possibly matches TRBD1 or TRBD2 (6 bases each). The germline V gene has CDR1 MNHEY and CDR2 SMNVEV (reference sequence). V lost 8 bases and J 3 bases, leaving 11 bases between the germline ends. The CDR3 runs 13 residues. DNA of the CDR3: TGTGCCAGCGGAGGGGGAGGCAAAAACATTCAGTACTTC. Translation gives CASGGGGKNIQYF.

With respect to this clonotype: A junction end diverges from the germline sequence, so it may reflect a read error. This chain links TRBV7-6 with TRBJ1-5; D call uncertain. This CDR3 has 13 residues. Germline assignment: CDR1 SGHVS and CDR2 FNYEAQ. CDR3 sequence: CASCLSEGQPQHF. As DNA, the CDR3 is TGTGCCAGCTGCTTAAGTGAGGGTCAGCCCCAGCATTTT.

V usage is TRBV11-2 and J usage is TRBJ2-1; the match to TRBD1 covers 7 bases. Germline V lookup: CDR1 SGHAT, CDR2 FQNNGV. This CDR3 comprises 15 residues. The V gene end was trimmed by 5 bases and the J gene end by 4 bases; junction bases not matched to a gene: 8. The DNA for the CDR3 is TGTGCCAGCAGCCAAGGGGGCCACCGATACAATGAGCAGTTCTTC. It codes for CASSQGGHRYNEQFF.

The J gene is TRBJ1-1, the V gene TRBV7-6; 10 bases line up with TRBD1. CDR1 and CDR2 from the germline V gene are SGHVS and FNYEAQ. The trim removed 7 bases at V and 2 bases at J, leaving 16 bases unmatched. This CDR3 region has 18 residues. The CDR3 DNA sequence: TGTGCCAGCACCCAACCGGCGGGGACAGGGGTTTTCAACACTGAAGCTTTCTTT. It specifies CASTQPAGTGVFNTEAFF.

This clonotype came up a few times. J is TRBJ2-3 and V is TRBV4-2; 12 nucleotides align to TRBD2. Trimming took 0 bases from V and 2 from J; bases not matched to a gene: 3. The CDR3 is made up of 17 amino acids. Germline CDR1 and CDR2: LGHNA and YNFKEQ. The CDR3 nucleotides are TGTGCCAGCAGCCAAGAGGGACTAGCGGGTCTCACAGATACGCAGTATTTT. As protein: CASSQEGLAGLTDTQYF.

This clonotype was observed a handful of times. The chain carries TRBV6-6 and TRBJ1-6, with a weak D call TRBD1 (5 bases). Germline V CDR1 and CDR2: MNHNY, SVGAGI (reference sequence). CDR3 size: 17 residues. Trimming pared 0 bases from V and 6 bases from J, leaving 15 bases between. This chain's CDR3 is CASSYSHLKGRNSPLHF. CDR3 in DNA: TGTGCCAGCAGTTACTCCCACCTGAAGGGGCGTAATTCACCCCTCCACTTT.

This clonotype was picked up many times. The J gene is TRBJ1-1, the V gene TRBV28; 9 bases are shared with TRBD1. The CDR3 sequence is 15 residues long. Losses at the gene ends were 6 bases for V and 0 bases for J; bases not matched to a gene: 5. Germline V gives CDR1 MDHEN, CDR2 SYDVKM. The CDR3 here is CASSSGTGLNTEAFF. The CDR3 DNA follows: TGTGCCAGCAGCTCCGGGACAGGGCTGAACACTGAAGCTTTCTTT.

This clonotype has only a few counts. V is TRBV7-2 and J is TRBJ2-3, with D possibly TRBD2 on 5 matching bases. Germline CDR1 reads SGHTA; CDR2 reads FQGNSA. With 3 bases removed from V and 4 bases from J, the gap between germline ends came to 17 bases. The length of the CDR3 is 16 residues. CDR3 sequence reads: CASSFGVALGADTQYF. CDR3 nucleotide sequence: TGTGCCAGCAGCTTCGGGGTCGCGTTAGGCGCAGATACGCAGTATTTT.

This clonotype was seen a handful of times. This chain uses TRBV15 with TRBJ1-5, with 12 nucleotides matching TRBD1. Trimming removed 3 bases from V and 0 bases from J; junction bases left unmatched: 12. The CDR3 runs to 20 residues. In germline, CDR1 is LNHNV, CDR2 YYDKDF (reference sequence). CDR3 DNA: TGTGCCACCAGCAGGGGACAGGGGGCTAAATTTGGTTATAGCAATCAGCCCCAGCATTTT. It encodes CATSRGQGAKFGYSNQPQHF.

As for this clonotype: This could be a read error, since a much larger clone is one nucleotide away. This chain connects TRBV7-9 to TRBJ2-1; tentatively, D is TRBD2 (5 bases). V dropped 1 base and J dropped 5 bases, with 9 bases sitting between them. CDR3 length: 14 amino acids. The germline gives CDR1 SEHNR, CDR2 FQNEAQ (reference sequence). For the CDR3, the DNA is TGTGCCAGCAGCTTAGGGGCTAGCAACAATGAGCAGTTCTTC. Encoded protein: CASSLGASNNEQFF. Full variable domain (rest looked up from reference TRBV7-9 and TRBJ2-1): DTGVSQNPRHKITKRGQNVTFRCDPISEHNRLYWYRQTLGQGPEFLTYFQNEAQLEKSRLLSDRFSAERPKGSFSTLEIQRTEQGDSAMYLCASSLGASNNEQFFGPGTRLTVL.

In its sample, this clonotype was seen a few times. The chain employs TRBV7-8 and TRBJ1-1, with D unresolved. This CDR3 comprises 15 residues. The V end lost 4 bases, the J end lost 1 base, and 13 bases lay between the germline ends. Germline V lookup: CDR1 SGHVS, CDR2 FQNEAQ. The CDR3 DNA sequence: TGTGCCAGCAGCTCGGGATCCAGGCAGAACACTGAAGCTTTCTTT. Encoded protein: CASSSGSRQNTEAFF.

The CDR3 is CSARAETGGYEQYF. The CDR3 DNA reads TGCAGTGCTAGAGCGGAGACAGGGGGCTACGAGCAGTACTTC. This rearrangement joins TRBV20-1 to TRBJ2-7, with 9 bases matching TRBD1. CDR1 is DFQATT, CDR2 SNEGSKA, per germline (reference sequence). CDR3 length: 14 amino acids. Trimming took 1 base from V and 3 from J; bases not matched to a gene: 4.

The rearrangement joins TRBV6-1 to TRBJ2-4; 9 bases map to TRBD1. V trimming: 0 bases; J trimming: 1 base; junction bases outside the gene matches: 7. The CDR3 is made up of 18 amino acids. The germline V gene has CDR1 MNHNS and CDR2 SASEGT. Here the CDR3 reads CASSEASTGGAAKNIQYF. The CDR3 DNA follows: TGTGCCAGCAGTGAAGCGAGTACAGGGGGCGCGGCCAAAAACATTCAGTACTTC.